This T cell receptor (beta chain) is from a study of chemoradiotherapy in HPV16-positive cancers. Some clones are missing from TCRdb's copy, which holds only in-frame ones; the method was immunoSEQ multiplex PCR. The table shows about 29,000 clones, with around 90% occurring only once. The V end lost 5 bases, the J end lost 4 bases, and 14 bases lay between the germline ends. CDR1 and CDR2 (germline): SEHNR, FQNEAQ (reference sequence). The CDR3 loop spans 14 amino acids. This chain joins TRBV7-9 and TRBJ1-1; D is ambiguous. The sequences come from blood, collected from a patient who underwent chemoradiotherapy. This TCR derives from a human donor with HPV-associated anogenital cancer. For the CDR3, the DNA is TGTGCCAGCAGCCCTGTCGAAGGGCTCACTGAAGCTTTCTTT. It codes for CASSPVEGLTEAFF.